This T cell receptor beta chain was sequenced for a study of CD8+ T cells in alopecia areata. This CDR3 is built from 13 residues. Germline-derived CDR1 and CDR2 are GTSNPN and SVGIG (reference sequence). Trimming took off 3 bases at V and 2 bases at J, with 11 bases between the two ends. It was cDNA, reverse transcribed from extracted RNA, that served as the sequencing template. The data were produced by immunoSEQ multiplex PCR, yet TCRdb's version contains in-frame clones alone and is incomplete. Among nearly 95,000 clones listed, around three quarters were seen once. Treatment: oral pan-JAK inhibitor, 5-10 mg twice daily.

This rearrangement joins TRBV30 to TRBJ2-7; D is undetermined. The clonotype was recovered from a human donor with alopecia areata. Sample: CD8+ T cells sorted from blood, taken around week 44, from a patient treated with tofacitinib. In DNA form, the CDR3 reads TGTGCCTGGAGCGTGGGGTTTACCTACGAGCAGTACTTC. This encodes CAWSVGFTYEQYF.